This T cell receptor (beta chain) was recovered during a study of PD-L1 blockade in urothelial cancer. Study in general: Atezolizumab at 1,200 mg intravenously every 3 weeks was started by patients at some point between 2014 and 2016.

Only in-frame clones appear in the TCRdb table, and some are missing; sequencing was by immunoSEQ multiplex PCR. The table shows over 100,000 clones, with 80% to 95% occurring only once. Overall study findings and caveats: Patients with durable benefit had greater blood expansion of tumor-associated TCR clones 3 weeks into treatment.

The time point: peripheral blood 6 weeks after treatment start. Turning to this clone: Its antigen is unknown.

The material sequenced was PBMCs, taken around atezolizumab (anti-PD-L1) treatment. The clonotype was recovered from a man between 60 and 75 years old with urothelial cancer.

The CDR3 nucleotides read TGTGCCAGCAGCCTCGCGCTAGGTACCTACGAGCAGTACTTC. It specifies CASSLALGTYEQYF. The chain combines TRBV27 with TRBJ2-7; no clear D gene. Deletions cut 6 bases from V and 2 bases from J, with 14 bases between. This CDR3 has 14 residues. CDR1 is MNHEY, CDR2 SMNVEV, per germline (reference sequence).